This TCR beta chain comes out of a study of blood T cell repertoires in COVID-19. In the study overall: Researchers got acute and convalescent COVID-19 samples from the United States, Italy and Spain.

Generated by immunoSEQ multiplex PCR, the TCRdb table keeps only in-frame clones and is missing some. The sample lists some 700,000 clones; about 87% were seen once. Germline-derived CDR1 and CDR2 are MNHEY and SVGEGT. V was trimmed by 0 bases and J by 2 bases, leaving 11 bases between them. This CDR3 spans 15 amino acids. The TCR comes from a woman aged 18 to 35 with acute or convalescent COVID-19. The rearrangement links TRBV6-2 or TRBV6-3 to TRBJ2-7, with D maybe TRBD1 (5 bases). The sample was peripheral blood. The CDR3 sequence is CASSYSAGLAYEQYF. In DNA form, the CDR3 reads TGTGCCAGCAGTTACTCGGCAGGGCTTGCCTACGAGCAGTACTTC.